This T cell receptor beta chain is from a study of OX40 agonist ivuxolimab in advanced cancers. Background on the study: Ivuxolimab is an agonistic anti-OX40 (CD134) antibody, and patients were treated with it. Every 2 weeks, patients received ivuxolimab intravenously, dosed at 0.01 to 10 mg/kg.

This CDR3 has 16 residues. V lost 7 bases, J lost 2 bases, and 7 bases stayed unmatched. Germline CDR1 and CDR2: MDHEN and SYDVKM. Study-wide findings and caveats: CD4+ and CD8+ blood T cells expanded clonally by week 6 at 0.1 to 3.0 mg/kg.

Of note for this clone: Its antigen is unknown.

Data came from immunoSEQ multiplex PCR; TCRdb stores just in-frame clones and leaves some out. Of about 45,000 clones in the sample, more than 75% were seen once. The clonotype comes from an adult with an advanced solid tumor such as melanoma, head and neck, liver or kidney cancer. Here the sequenced sample was CD4+ or CD8+ T cells sorted from blood, taken in a trial of the OX40 agonist ivuxolimab. The chain has TRBV28 and TRBJ2-3; 12 bases fit TRBD2. Here the CDR3 DNA reads TGTGCCAGCACTACCGGGACTAGCGGGCTCACAGATACGCAGTATTTT. Protein: CASTTGTSGLTDTQYF.